This entry is about one TCR beta chain. These data come from a study of blood T cell repertoires in COVID-19. Looking at the study overall: Samples of COVID-19 (acute and convalescent) were obtained from the United States, Italy and Spain.

Seattle-derived patients entered the study during active infection and were followed longitudinally. Per the authors' pipeline: Nucleated cell number was recorded as an estimate derived from reference gene primer amplification. Clones were sequenced by immunoSEQ multiplex PCR, and TCRdb holds only the in-frame ones, with some missing. The V and J calls and clone size are taken from that table; D and trimming were inferred from the DNA. The sample contains about 290,000 clones, under 90% of which appear only once. The V segment lost 6 bases and the J segment 5 bases; nucleotides outside the gene matches: 16. This CDR3 comprises 17 residues. Germline lookup yields CDR1 MNHEY and CDR2 SVGEGT.

The rearrangement joins TRBV6-2 or TRBV6-3 to TRBJ2-5, with 9 bases matching TRBD2. The receptor was derived from a woman in her thirties with COVID-19, enrolled during active disease. The sample taken for sequencing was peripheral blood. The CDR3 sequence is CASSHFGRGGTFETQYF. The CDR3 DNA reads as TGTGCCAGCAGCCACTTCGGGCGGGGGGGGACGTTCGAGACCCAGTACTTC.